The rows below give T cell receptor beta chains drawn from one sample of a study of T-cell memory formation after mild COVID-19. Each CDR3 protein is one row after TCRdb ran MiXCR on the 5' RACE reads. The sample holds roughly 560,000 distinct CDR3 sequences, over 20% seen once. Sequencing was carried out using PBMCs or a T cell subset sorted from them (not recorded which). The receptors stem from an adult woman who had mild COVID-19 (a few samples of this study predate the infection). Cell type and time point are not known. Each CDR3 is given with its conserved first and last residue. The D gene is left open where the match is weak. Rows give clone size only sometimes, using once, few, many, or a class for an expanded clone.

clone size,J gene,V gene,D gene,CDR3 protein,CDR3 DNA
few,TRBJ1-2,TRBV7-9,TRBD1,CASSEGTASTGYTF,TGTGCCAGCAGCGAAGGGACAGCCTCAACTGGCTACACCTTC
few,TRBJ2-3,TRBV11-3,TRBD2,CASSLNSGGSTDTQYF,TGTGCCAGCAGCTTAAATAGCGGGGGGAGCACAGATACGCAGTATTTT
.,TRBJ2-1,TRBV5-1,.,CASSFLGGGSEQFF,TGCGCCAGCAGCTTCCTGGGTGGGGGATCTGAGCAGTTCTTC
few,TRBJ1-2,TRBV5-5,.,CASSLTASSFYGYTF,TGTGCCAGCAGCTTGACCGCGTCCTCTTTTTATGGCTACACCTTC
few,TRBJ2-3,TRBV5-1,TRBD1,CASSPTGQSGGDTQYF,TGCGCCAGCAGCCCCACGGGACAGTCGGGCGGAGATACGCAGTATTTT
few,TRBJ1-5,TRBV6-5,.,CASSYSGASNQPQHF,TGTGCCAGCAGTTACTCAGGGGCGAGCAATCAGCCCCAGCATTTT
.,TRBJ1-2,TRBV11-2,.,CASSHNAGPYGYTF,TGTGCCAGCAGCCATAATGCGGGGCCGTATGGCTACACCTTC
.,TRBJ2-1,TRBV5-1,TRBD2,CASSRAGTRDEQFF,TGCGCCAGCAGCAGGGCCGGGACTAGGGATGAGCAGTTCTTC
.,TRBJ2-1,TRBV2,TRBD2,CASRKRLAGGPYNEQFF,TGTGCCAGCAGAAAAAGGCTAGCGGGGGGGCCCTACAATGAGCAGTTCTTC
many,TRBJ1-5,TRBV6-5,.,CASSPAGNQPQHF,TGTGCCAGCAGTCCCGCCGGGAATCAGCCCCAGCATTTT
.,TRBJ2-2,TRBV30,.,CAWTENTGELFF,TGTGCCTGGACAGAGAACACCGGGGAGCTGTTTTTT
few,TRBJ1-1,TRBV5-1,.,CASSSGRTTEAFF,TGCGCCAGCAGCTCGGGAAGGACCACTGAAGCTTTCTTT
.,TRBJ2-3,TRBV5-1,.,CASSLEVAGTDTQYF,TGCGCCAGCAGCTTGGAGGTAGCGGGCACAGATACGCAGTATTTT
.,TRBJ2-3,TRBV9,.,CASSETSWSDTQYF,TGTGCCAGCAGCGAAACTAGTTGGTCAGATACGCAGTATTTT
.,TRBJ2-1,TRBV7-3,.,CASSRGGQSYNEQFF,TGTGCCAGCTCCCGGGGCGGCCAATCCTACAATGAGCAGTTCTTC
many,TRBJ2-2,TRBV20-1,TRBD2,CSARAPGGTGELFF,TGCAGTGCTAGAGCTCCGGGGGGCACCGGGGAGCTGTTTTTT
many,TRBJ2-1,TRBV7-8,.,CASSHWRGTGDYNEQFF,TGTGCCAGCAGCCACTGGAGGGGGACCGGGGACTACAATGAGCAGTTCTTC
many,TRBJ2-1,TRBV9,TRBD2,CASSVTGREGIEINEQFF,TGTGCCAGCAGCGTAACGGGCAGGGAGGGTATTGAGATCAATGAGCAGTTCTTC
few,TRBJ2-3,TRBV2,.,CASSDNTDTQYF,TGTGCCAGCAGTGATAACACAGATACGCAGTATTTT
few,TRBJ2-5,TRBV3-1,.,CASSQDISRVETQYF,TGTGCCAGCAGCCAAGATATTTCTAGGGTGGAGACCCAGTACTTC
.,TRBJ1-1,TRBV7-8,TRBD1,CASSSRHGQGWVNTEAFF,TGTGCCAGCAGCTCACGGCACGGACAGGGCTGGGTGAACACTGAAGCTTTCTTT
.,TRBJ2-1,TRBV20-1,TRBD2,CSAPQAAGEWDEQFF,TGCAGTGCCCCCCAGGCTGCGGGAGAATGGGATGAGCAGTTCTTC
few,TRBJ2-1,TRBV5-1,TRBD2,CASSRSRLAGGHEQFF,TGCGCCAGCAGCCGCTCGAGACTAGCGGGGGGACATGAGCAGTTCTTC
few,TRBJ2-7,TRBV20-1,.,CSASKADYEQYF,TGCAGTGCTAGTAAAGCCGACTACGAGCAGTACTTC
.,TRBJ1-1,TRBV9,.,CASSTGTTVGTEAFF,TGTGCCAGCAGCACAGGGACAACCGTCGGCACTGAAGCTTTCTTT
.,TRBJ1-2,TRBV20-1,.,CSAMGEGYYGYTF,TGCAGTGCTATGGGGGAGGGCTACTATGGCTACACCTTC
few,TRBJ2-7,TRBV18,TRBD2,CASSQGLYQYYEQYF,TGTGCCAGCTCACAGGGACTATATCAATACTACGAGCAGTACTTC
.,TRBJ1-1,TRBV19,TRBD1,CASTDRGFMNTEAFF,TGTGCCAGTACCGACAGGGGCTTCATGAACACTGAAGCTTTCTTT
.,TRBJ2-7,TRBV7-6,.,CASSLAGGRGAGEQYF,TGTGCCAGCAGCTTAGCGGGGGGGCGTGGTGCTGGCGAGCAGTACTTC
few,TRBJ2-2,TRBV7-6,.,CASSHLWVPGSNTGELFF,TGTGCCAGCAGCCACCTGTGGGTACCAGGGTCGAACACCGGGGAGCTGTTTTTT
many,TRBJ2-7,TRBV4-2,.,CASSSDDSTYEQYF,TGTGCCAGCAGCTCGGATGACAGCACCTACGAGCAGTACTTC
.,TRBJ2-7,TRBV11-2,.,CASRNTRWDVRVTYEQYF,TGTGCCAGCAGAAACACGCGTTGGGATGTGAGGGTTACCTACGAGCAGTACTTC
few,TRBJ2-1,TRBV7-8,.,CATSPGGGNEQFF,TGTGCCACCTCCCCCGGAGGGGGGAATGAGCAGTTCTTC
.,TRBJ2-7,TRBV15,.,CANGIERSSYEQYF,TGTGCCAACGGGATCGAAAGGTCCTCCTACGAGCAGTACTTC
.,TRBJ2-1,TRBV9,.,CASSVRGGFDEQFF,TGTGCCAGCAGCGTCAGGGGGGGATTCGATGAGCAGTTCTTC
.,TRBJ2-7,TRBV12-3/TRBV12-4,TRBD1,CASSIRQGSREQYF,TGTGCCAGCAGTATACGACAGGGTTCTCGGGAGCAGTACTTC
.,TRBJ2-7,TRBV4-3,TRBD2,CASSQAAGTNYEQYF,TGCGCCAGCAGCCAAGCTGCCGGGACTAACTACGAGCAGTACTTC
few,TRBJ2-6,TRBV12-3/TRBV12-4,.,CASSLEHSGANVLTF,TGTGCCAGCAGTTTAGAGCACTCTGGGGCCAACGTCCTGACTTTC
.,TRBJ2-3,TRBV24-1,TRBD1,CATSDWGQSTDTQYF,TGTGCCACCAGTGATTGGGGACAGAGCACAGATACGCAGTATTTT
.,TRBJ2-7,TRBV6-1,.,CASRARDMGGYEQYF,TGTGCCAGCAGGGCCCGGGACATGGGAGGTTACGAGCAGTACTTC
few,TRBJ2-1,TRBV15,TRBD2,CATSRGVTSGNNEQFF,TGTGCCACCAGCAGAGGGGTGACTAGCGGAAACAATGAGCAGTTCTTC
few,TRBJ2-1,TRBV24-1,.,CATSDLNVLNEQFF,TGTGCCACCAGTGATTTAAATGTACTCAATGAGCAGTTCTTC
few,TRBJ1-1,TRBV7-9,TRBD1,CASSMTGAENTEAFF,TGTGCCAGCAGCATGACAGGGGCCGAGAACACTGAAGCTTTCTTT
few,TRBJ2-1,TRBV7-9,TRBD1,CASSLTGTGKFDEQFF,TGTGCCAGCTCCTTGACCGGGACAGGGAAGTTCGATGAGCAGTTCTTC
few,TRBJ1-1,TRBV12-3/TRBV12-4,.,CASSQASEPSMNTEAFF,TGTGCCAGCAGTCAGGCTAGCGAACCAAGCATGAACACTGAAGCTTTCTTT
few,TRBJ2-3,TRBV5-1,.,CASSLLSSDTQYF,TGCGCCAGCAGCTTGCTTAGCTCGGATACGCAGTATTTT
few,TRBJ2-2,TRBV11-2,.,CASSLVWGRSGTGELFF,TGTGCCAGCAGCTTAGTATGGGGGCGCAGCGGCACCGGGGAGCTGTTTTTT
few,TRBJ2-1,TRBV5-1,TRBD2,CASSLWPSGETYNEQFF,TGCGCCAGCAGCTTGTGGCCTAGCGGGGAGACCTACAATGAGCAGTTCTTC
few,TRBJ2-4,TRBV15,.,CATLGVAKAKNIQYF,TGTGCCACCCTTGGGGTAGCGAAAGCCAAAAACATTCAGTACTTC
few,TRBJ2-1,TRBV7-2,TRBD2,CASSSAFSGRANEQFF,TGTGCCAGCAGCTCCGCCTTTAGCGGGAGGGCCAATGAGCAGTTCTTC
.,TRBJ2-7,TRBV9,.,CASSVDQHEQYF,TGTGCCAGCAGCGTAGACCAGCACGAGCAGTACTTC
.,TRBJ2-2,TRBV6-1,TRBD1,CASIGSRGHTGELFF,TGTGCCAGCATTGGGAGCAGGGGGCACACCGGGGAGCTGTTTTTT
.,TRBJ1-3,TRBV20-1,.,CSALDSPGGTIYF,TGCAGTGCCTTAGACAGTCCTGGCGGCACCATATATTTT